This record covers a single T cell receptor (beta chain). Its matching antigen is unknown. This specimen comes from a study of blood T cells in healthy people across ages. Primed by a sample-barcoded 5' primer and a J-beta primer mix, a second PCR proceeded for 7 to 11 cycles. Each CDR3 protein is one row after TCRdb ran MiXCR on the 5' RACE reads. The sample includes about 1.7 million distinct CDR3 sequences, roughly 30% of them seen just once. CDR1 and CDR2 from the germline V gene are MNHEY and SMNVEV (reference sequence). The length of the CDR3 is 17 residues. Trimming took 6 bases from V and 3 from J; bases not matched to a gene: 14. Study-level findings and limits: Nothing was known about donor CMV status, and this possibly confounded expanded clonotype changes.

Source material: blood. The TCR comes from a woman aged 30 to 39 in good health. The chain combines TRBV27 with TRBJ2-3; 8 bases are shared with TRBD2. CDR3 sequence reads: CASRAFYGVAGTDTQYF. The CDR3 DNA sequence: TGTGCCAGCAGGGCTTTCTATGGGGTAGCGGGAACAGATACGCAGTATTTT.